The sequence of this T cell receptor beta chain was determined in a study of blood T cell repertoires in COVID-19. Overall study context: The United States, Italy and Spain supplied acute and convalescent COVID-19 samples. PBMCs, B-cell-depleted T cells, or T cells provided the cDNA or gDNA that made up the material.

The ends were cut back, 5 bases at V and 2 bases at J, with 23 bases in the middle. Germline V CDR1 and CDR2: KGHDR, SFDVKD. This CDR3 comprises 19 residues. As processed by the authors: How many nucleated cells were present was estimated from reference gene primer amplification. Clones were sequenced by immunoSEQ multiplex PCR, and TCRdb holds only the in-frame ones, with some missing. V, J and clone size derive from that table, while D and trimming were established from the DNA sequence. The table has over 45,000 clones, 75% to 95% seen once. The chain is built from TRBV24-1 and TRBJ2-2; D is possibly TRBD1 (5 bases). Sequencing was done on a sample of peripheral blood. This clonotype was obtained from a man between 65 and 85 years old with acute or convalescent COVID-19. CDR3 in DNA: TGTGCCACCAGTGGTTTCGCGACATCGTGGCAGGGTAACACCGGGGAGCTGTTTTTT. As protein: CATSGFATSWQGNTGELFF.